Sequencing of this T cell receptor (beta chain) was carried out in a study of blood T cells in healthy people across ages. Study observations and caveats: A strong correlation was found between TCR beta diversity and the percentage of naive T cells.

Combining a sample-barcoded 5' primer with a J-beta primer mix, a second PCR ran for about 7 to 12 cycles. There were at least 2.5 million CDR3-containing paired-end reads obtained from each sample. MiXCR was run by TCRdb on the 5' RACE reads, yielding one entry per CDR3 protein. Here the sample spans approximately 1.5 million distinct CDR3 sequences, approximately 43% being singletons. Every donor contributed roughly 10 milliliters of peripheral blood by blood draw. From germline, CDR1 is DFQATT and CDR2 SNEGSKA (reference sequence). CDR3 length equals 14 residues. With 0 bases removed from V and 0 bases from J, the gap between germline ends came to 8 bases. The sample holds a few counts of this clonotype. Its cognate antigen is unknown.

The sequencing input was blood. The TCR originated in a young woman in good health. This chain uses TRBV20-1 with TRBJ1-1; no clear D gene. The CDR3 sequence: CSARDKQLNTEAFF. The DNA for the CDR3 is TGCAGTGCTAGAGACAAACAGTTGAACACTGAAGCTTTCTTT.